This TCR beta chain was sequenced for a study of blood T cell repertoires in COVID-19. In the study overall: The study drew acute and convalescent COVID-19 samples from the United States, Italy and Spain. In each case, the material was cDNA or gDNA derived from T cells, B-cell-depleted T cells, or PBMCs.

Per the study methods: Amplification of reference gene primers was used by the study to estimate nucleated cell counts. Generated by immunoSEQ multiplex PCR, the TCRdb table keeps only in-frame clones and is missing some. V and J calls and clone size are given by that table; D and trimming were obtained from the DNA. The sample carries more than 250,000 clones, around four fifths recorded once. Germline V gene sequence: CDR1 SNHLY, CDR2 FYNNEI. The CDR3 runs to 13 residues. V was pared by 7 bases and J by 7 bases, with 13 bases between. The sequence was collected from a woman between 50 and 59 years old with acute or convalescent COVID-19. The chain links TRBV2 to TRBJ1-4; the D gene is possibly TRBD1 (5 bases). Material for sequencing was peripheral blood. CDR3: CASNNRQREKLFF. CDR3 DNA sequence: TGTGCCAGCAATAACCGACAGCGTGAAAAACTGTTTTTT.